The sequence of this T cell receptor (beta chain) was determined in a study of identical twins listed by TCRdb under 2016. Concerning the study at large: The study deep-sequenced TCR alpha and beta repertoires from monozygotic twins, unrelated adults of various ages and cord blood to test whether fetal clonotypes persist. Replicate twin experiments were performed at different times using different library preparation protocols to rule out contamination.

Every donor was a healthy Caucasian. Three pairs of female monozygotic twins, all aged about 18 to 29 years, were included in the twin cohort. RNA for TCR libraries was isolated from peripheral blood mononuclear cells. The germline V gene (reference sequence) yields DFQATT for CDR1 and SNEGSKA for CDR2. The CDR3 contains 16 residues, cysteine and phenylalanine counted. Of all the DNA, just the CDR3 is kept, 48 bases in frame from base 1. V loses 2 bases of germline sequence and J loses 2 bases, and the interval between the two ends is 16 bases. Results the study describes overall, beyond this receptor: Zero-insertion analyses could be partly confounded by invariant T cells such as MAIT and iNKT, though diverse VJ usage argued against such confounding for most clonotypes. In beta out-of-frame sequences, excess twin sharing was weaker, because having fewer shared sequences lowered the signal-to-noise ratio. Recombination models systematically underestimated out-of-frame TCR alpha sharing in monozygotic twins but agreed with sharing between unrelated individuals. Compared with coincidental sharing between unrelated individuals, an excess of low generation-probability sequences was observed among out-of-frame TCR alpha sequences shared between twins. Conclusions relied on cross-sectional statistical analysis, since the same donors could not be followed over many years. Fewer insertions were carried by abundant cord blood beta clonotypes; a weaker similar trend was observed in young adult naive repertoires, while no such trend was observed in memory repertoires.

This clonotype was seen more than once but under ten times. The antigen it binds to is not known. Base qualities are not provided; no much larger clone lies one nucleotide away. Receptor amplification or capture employed 5' RACE. Reads for this sample came from an Illumina HiSeq 2000. Template switching added a universal primer binding site, and the final cDNA carried a unique molecular identifier that allowed TCR cDNA molecules to be counted accurately. Specific primers in the conserved constant-segment region were used to synthesize first-strand cDNA for TCR alpha and beta chains. Each cDNA library was double barcoded, with a SMART-Mk sample barcode plus Illumina barcodes, to control for contamination. TruSeq adapter sequences and Illumina sample barcodes were added in two successive PCR steps. TCR alpha and beta cDNA libraries were sequenced on the Illumina HiSeq platform with custom primers. The authors processed their data as follows. Unique molecular identifiers were extracted from raw reads with MiGEC, and CDR3 positions were determined with MiXCR. For each individual, recombination models were inferred using an EM algorithm with the repgenHMM and IGoR tools. Shared clonotypes were analyzed with the tcR package in R, and sharing was normalized by the product of cloneset sizes. Out-of-frame nonproductive sequences were analyzed to study raw recombination free of thymic and clonal selection effects. TCRdb trimmed the raw reads at Q25, called clones with MiXCR and kept productive beta chains. All rows with the same CDR3 protein become a single entry with the most common DNA and genes. The V and J calls here are based on TCRdb, not the publication. This sample lists about 690,000 distinct CDR3 sequences; 20% to 25% were detected once. The biggest ten clones account for 4% to 4.5% of the sample.

These data were also filed under a second study, of T cells expressing NK-cell markers. The second study's paper adds: Eight or nine donors provided sorted CD3+CD56+NKG2C+, CD3+CD56+NKG2C- and CD3+CD56-NKG2C+ T-cell subsets, whose TCR beta-chain repertoires were profiled. Among the eight sequenced donors, seven were HCMV-seropositive and one was HCMV-seronegative. To restrict sorting to alphabetaTCR-expressing T cells, an anti-gammadeltaTCR antibody was added in several experiments. In roughly six donors, the dominant CD3+CD56+NKG2C+ clonotypes ranked among the top 10 CD8+ clonotypes, making up roughly 1.0-7.0% of CD8+ T cells. Those dominant clonotypes were again the most abundant among CD3+CD56-NKG2C+ cells in a few donors, at roughly 25-65%. Whether the expanded NKG2C-expressing T cell clones were specific for HCMV antigens was left unclear. The eight sequenced donors were randomly selected healthy volunteers, three men and five women. HCMV serostatus was determined by detecting HCMV-specific IgG in serum with a commercial ELISA kit. For a handful of donors, bulk peripheral blood T-cell repertoires were also sequenced from unsorted PBMC. Reads were demultiplexed and grouped by UMI with MIGEC, and clonotypes were assembled and quantified with MiTCR. To exclude erroneous sequences, only TCR cDNA sequences supported by at least two reads were retained. The tcR package was used for downstream repertoire analysis, with clonotypes matched between fractions based on CDR3 nucleotide sequence plus V segment. VDJmatch was used to annotate antigen specificity against VDJdb, with one amino acid substitution in CDR3 allowed.

This clonotype was obtained from a woman aged 18-29 years in good health. The sample comprised PBMCs. In this chain, TRBV20-1 is recombined with TRBJ2-1, with an unclear D gene assignment. The DNA sequence is given as TGCAGTGCTAGAAGGGATCGGTGGCCCCCCTACAATGAGCAGTTCTTC. It translates to CSARRDRWPPYNEQFF.